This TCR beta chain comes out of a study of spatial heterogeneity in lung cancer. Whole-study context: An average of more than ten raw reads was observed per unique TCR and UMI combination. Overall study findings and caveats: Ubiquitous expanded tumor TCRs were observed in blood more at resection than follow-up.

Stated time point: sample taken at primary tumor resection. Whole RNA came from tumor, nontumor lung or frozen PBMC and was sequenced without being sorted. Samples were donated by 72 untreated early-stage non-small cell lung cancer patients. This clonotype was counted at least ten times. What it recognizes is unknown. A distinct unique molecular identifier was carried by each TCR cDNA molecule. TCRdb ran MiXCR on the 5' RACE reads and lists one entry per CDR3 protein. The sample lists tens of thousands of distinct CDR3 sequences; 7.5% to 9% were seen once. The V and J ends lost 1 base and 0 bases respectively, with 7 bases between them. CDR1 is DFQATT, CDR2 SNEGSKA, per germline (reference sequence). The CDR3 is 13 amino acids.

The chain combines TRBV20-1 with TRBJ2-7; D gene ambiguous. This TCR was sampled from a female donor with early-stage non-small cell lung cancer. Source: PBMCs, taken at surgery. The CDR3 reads CSARASGSYEQYF. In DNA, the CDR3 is TGCAGTGCTAGAGCTTCCGGCTCCTACGAGCAGTACTTC.